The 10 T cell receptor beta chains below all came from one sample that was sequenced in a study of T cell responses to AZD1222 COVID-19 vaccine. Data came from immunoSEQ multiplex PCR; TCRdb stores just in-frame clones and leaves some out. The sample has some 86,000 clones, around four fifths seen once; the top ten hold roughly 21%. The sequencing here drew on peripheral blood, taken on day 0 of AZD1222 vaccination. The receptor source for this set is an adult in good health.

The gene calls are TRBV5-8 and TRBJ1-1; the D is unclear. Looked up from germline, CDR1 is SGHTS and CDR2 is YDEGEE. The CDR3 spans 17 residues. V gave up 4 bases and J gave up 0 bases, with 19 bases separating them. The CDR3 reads CASSLGLIRLMNTEAFF. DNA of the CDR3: TGTGCCAGCAGCCTGGGCCTCATCAGGCTCATGAACACTGAAGCTTTCTTT.

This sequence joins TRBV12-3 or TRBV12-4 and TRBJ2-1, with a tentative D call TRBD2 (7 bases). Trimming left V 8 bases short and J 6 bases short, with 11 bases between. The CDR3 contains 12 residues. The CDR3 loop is CASGAGANEQFF. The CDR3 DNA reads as TGTGCCAGCGGGGCGGGGGCCAATGAGCAGTTCTTC.

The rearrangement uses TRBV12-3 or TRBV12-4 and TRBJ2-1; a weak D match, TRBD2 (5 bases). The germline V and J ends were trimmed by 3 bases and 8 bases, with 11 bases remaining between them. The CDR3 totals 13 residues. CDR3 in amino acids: CASSFGLADEQFF. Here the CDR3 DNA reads TGTGCCAGCAGTTTCGGCCTAGCAGATGAGCAGTTCTTC.

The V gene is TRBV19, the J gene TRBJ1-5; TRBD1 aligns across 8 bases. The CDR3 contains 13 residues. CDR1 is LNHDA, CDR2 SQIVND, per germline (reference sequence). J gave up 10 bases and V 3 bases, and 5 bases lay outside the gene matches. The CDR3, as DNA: TGTGCCAGTAGTATTCAGGGGGCGAGTCCCCAGCATTTT. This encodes CASSIQGASPQHF.

This chain's CDR3 is CASSLGGTLGEQFF. The CDR3 bases are TGTGCCAGCAGCTTGGGCGGGACCTTAGGTGAGCAGTTCTTC. The J gene is TRBJ2-1, the V gene TRBV5-4; TRBD2 might be the D (6 bases). Germline CDR1 reads SGHNT; CDR2 reads YYREEE (reference sequence). V lost 0 bases and J 9 bases, leaving 13 bases between the germline ends. This CDR3 spans 14 amino acids.

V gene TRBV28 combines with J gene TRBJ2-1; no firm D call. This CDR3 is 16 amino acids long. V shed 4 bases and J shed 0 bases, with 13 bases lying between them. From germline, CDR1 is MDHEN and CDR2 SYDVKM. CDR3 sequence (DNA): TGTGCCAGCAGTTCACCCCACACGAGCTCCTACAATGAGCAGTTCTTC. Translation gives CASSSPHTSSYNEQFF.

The CDR3 protein is CASSLVADTAFF. The CDR3 nucleotides read TGTGCCAGCAGCTTAGTGGCAGACACGGCTTTCTTT. The chain uses TRBV7-9 and TRBJ1-1; no clear D gene. V dropped 1 base and J dropped 11 bases, with 11 bases sitting between them. The CDR3 has 12 residues. In germline, CDR1 is SEHNR, CDR2 FQNEAQ (reference sequence). The whole variable domain, filled in from reference TRBV7-9 and TRBJ1-1, reads DTGVSQNPRHKITKRGQNVTFRCDPISEHNRLYWYRQTLGQGPEFLTYFQNEAQLEKSRLLSDRFSAERPKGSFSTLEIQRTEQGDSAMYLCASSLVADTAFFGQGTRLTVV.

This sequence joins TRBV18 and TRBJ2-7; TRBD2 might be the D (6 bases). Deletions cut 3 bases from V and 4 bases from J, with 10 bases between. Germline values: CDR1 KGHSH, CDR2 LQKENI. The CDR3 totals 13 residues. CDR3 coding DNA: TGTGCCAGCTCACCGGCGGGGAGGTACGAGCAGTACTTC. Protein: CASSPAGRYEQYF. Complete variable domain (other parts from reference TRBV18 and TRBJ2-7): NAGVMQNPRHLVRRRGQEARLRCSPMKGHSHVYWYRQLPEEGLKFMVYLQKENIIDESGMPKERFSAEFPKEGPSILRIQQVVRGDSAAYFCASSPAGRYEQYFGPGTRLTVT.

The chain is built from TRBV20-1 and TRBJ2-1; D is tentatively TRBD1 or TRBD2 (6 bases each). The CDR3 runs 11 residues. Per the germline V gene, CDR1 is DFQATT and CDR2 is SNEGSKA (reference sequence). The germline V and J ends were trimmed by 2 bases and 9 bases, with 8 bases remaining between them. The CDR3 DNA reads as TGCAGTGCTAGATGGGGGGCTGAGCAGTTCTTC. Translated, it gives CSARWGAEQFF.

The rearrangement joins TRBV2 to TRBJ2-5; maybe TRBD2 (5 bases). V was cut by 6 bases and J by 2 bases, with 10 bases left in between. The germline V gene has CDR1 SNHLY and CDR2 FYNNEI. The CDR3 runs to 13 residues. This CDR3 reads CASRSAAQETQYF. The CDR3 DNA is TGTGCCAGCAGGTCAGCGGCACAAGAGACCCAGTACTTC.